The rows below give T cell receptor beta chains drawn from one sample of a study of blood T cell repertoires in COVID-19. Generated by immunoSEQ multiplex PCR, the TCRdb table keeps only in-frame clones and is missing some. The table has a few hundred thousand clones, more than 85% seen once. Sequenced material: PBMCs or T cells enriched from blood (not recorded which). The origin of the receptors is a woman between 55 and 75 years old who had recovered from COVID-19. Both conserved end residues are part of each CDR3. The D gene is left open where the match is weak. Where a row states a size, it is once, few, many or the class of an expanded clone; other rows omit it.

CDR3	DNA	V	J	size	D
CASSVQGVPNQPQHF	TGTGCCAGCAGCGTACAGGGGGTTCCTAATCAGCCCCAGCATTTT	TRBV9	TRBJ1-5	NA	TRBD1
CASSHGRLPLETQYF	TGTGCCAGCAGCCACGGGAGGCTGCCCTTAGAGACCCAGTACTTC	TRBV7-2	TRBJ2-5	NA	TRBD2
CAISPSGQGWDTQYF	TGTGCCATCAGCCCTTCAGGACAGGGATGGGATACGCAGTATTTT	TRBV10-3	TRBJ2-3	NA	TRBD1
CASTGSGSTDTQYF	TGTGCCAGCACGGGAAGCGGCAGCACAGATACGCAGTATTTT	TRBV2	TRBJ2-3	NA	NA
CASTGGNEQFF	TGTGCCAGCACCGGGGGCAATGAGCAGTTCTTC	TRBV12-3/TRBV12-4	TRBJ2-1	NA	NA
CATPDRSTDTQYF	TGTGCCACCCCTGACAGAAGCACAGATACGCAGTATTTT	TRBV21-1	TRBJ2-3	NA	NA
CASRHGGFTDTQYF	TGTGCCTCCCGTCACGGGGGTTTCACAGATACGCAGTATTTT	TRBV10-3	TRBJ2-3	NA	NA
CASSPTTGQGYTF	TGTGCCAGCAGCCCCACGACAGGGCAGGGCTACACCTTC	TRBV3-1/TRBV3-2	TRBJ1-2	NA	TRBD1
CAISVGRADYGYTF	TGTGCCATCAGTGTCGGCAGGGCCGACTATGGCTACACCTTC	TRBV10-3	TRBJ1-2	NA	NA
CASSDSLTGEKLFF	TGTGCCAGCAGTGATAGCCTGACAGGGGAAAAACTGTTTTTT	TRBV25-1	TRBJ1-4	NA	TRBD1
CASSVESGQVYGYTF	TGTGCCAGCAGCGTAGAATCGGGACAGGTCTATGGCTACACCTTC	TRBV9	TRBJ1-2	NA	TRBD1
CAWRDSPAGTEAFF	TGTGCCTGGAGAGACTCCCCCGCGGGGACTGAAGCTTTCTTT	TRBV30	TRBJ1-1	few	NA
CASSPWDSLNTGELFF	TGCGCCAGCAGCCCCTGGGACAGCCTGAACACCGGGGAGCTGTTTTTT	TRBV4-1	TRBJ2-2	NA	TRBD1
CASSPNPLGEQYF	TGCGCCAGCAGCCCAAACCCTCTAGGCGAGCAGTACTTC	TRBV4-1	TRBJ2-7	NA	NA
CASSLDSGVTEAFF	TGTGCCAGCAGCTTAGATTCAGGGGTCACTGAAGCTTTCTTT	TRBV7-9	TRBJ1-1	NA	NA
CASSRTSGGTDTQYF	TGTGCCAGTAGTCGGACTAGCGGGGGGACGGATACGCAGTATTTT	TRBV19	TRBJ2-3	NA	TRBD2
CAIRQGAGTEAFF	TGTGCCATCAGACAGGGGGCAGGCACTGAAGCTTTCTTT	TRBV10-3	TRBJ1-1	once	TRBD1
CASKREGVRYEQYF	TGTGCCAGCAAGAGGGAGGGTGTAAGGTACGAGCAGTACTTC	TRBV6-5	TRBJ2-7	NA	TRBD2
CASGSRTGGDTGELFF	TGTGCTAGTGGTTCTCGGACAGGGGGGGACACCGGGGAGCTGTTTTTT	TRBV12-5	TRBJ2-2	NA	TRBD1
CASRLGWGTRNEQFF	TGTGCCAGCAGGCTTGGGTGGGGAACTAGGAATGAGCAGTTCTTC	TRBV6-5	TRBJ2-1	NA	NA
CAWSIGTGSDYGYTF	TGTGCCTGGAGTATAGGAACAGGGTCGGACTATGGCTACACCTTC	TRBV30	TRBJ1-2	NA	NA
CASSVDMGRSPPLHF	TGTGCCAGCAGCGTAGATATGGGGCGCAGTCCACCCCTCCACTTT	TRBV9	TRBJ1-6	NA	NA
CSPKRVGRSYNEQFF	TGCAGCCCAAAGCGGGTAGGACGCTCCTACAATGAGCAGTTCTTC	TRBV29-1	TRBJ2-1	NA	NA
CASSTGLAGVTGELFF	TGTGCCAGCTCAACCGGACTAGCGGGGGTCACCGGGGAGCTGTTTTTT	TRBV18	TRBJ2-2	NA	TRBD2
CAWSVSRSTDTQYF	TGTGCCTGGAGTGTTAGTAGAAGTACAGATACGCAGTATTTT	TRBV30	TRBJ2-3	NA	NA
CASSFGGAGANVLTF	TGCGCCAGCAGCTTTGGAGGCGCCGGGGCCAACGTCCTGACTTTC	TRBV5-1	TRBJ2-6	NA	NA
CASSLVQNTGELFF	TGCGCCAGCAGCTTGGTACAGAACACCGGGGAGCTGTTTTTT	TRBV5-1	TRBJ2-2	NA	NA
CASSLYGELFF	TGTGCCAGCAGTCTCTACGGGGAGCTGTTTTTT	TRBV27	TRBJ2-2	many	NA